Below, one T cell receptor beta chain is given with its context. The record originates from a study of blood T cell repertoires in COVID-19. Study at large: Some COVID-19 samples were acute and others convalescent; all came from the United States, Italy and Spain.

Per the germline V gene, CDR1 is MNHEY and CDR2 is SMNVEV (reference sequence). Between the trimmed V and J ends, which lost 5 bases and 3 bases, there was a span of 16 bases. The CDR3 loop spans 16 amino acids. Enrollees, roughly 18 to 95 years old, lived in 24 US areas. Profiled with immunoSEQ multiplex PCR; TCRdb holds only in-frame clones, not every one. Among about 150,000 clones listed, about 90% were seen once. The sequenced material came from PBMCs or T cells enriched from blood (not recorded which). The chain couples TRBV27 to TRBJ2-2; maybe TRBD1 (6 bases). This clonotype was sampled from a woman aged 40 to 50 who had been exposed to COVID-19. CDR3 DNA: TGTGCCAGCAGTCCCAACAGGGCAAAGTACACCGGGGAGCTGTTTTTT. Its translation is CASSPNRAKYTGELFF.